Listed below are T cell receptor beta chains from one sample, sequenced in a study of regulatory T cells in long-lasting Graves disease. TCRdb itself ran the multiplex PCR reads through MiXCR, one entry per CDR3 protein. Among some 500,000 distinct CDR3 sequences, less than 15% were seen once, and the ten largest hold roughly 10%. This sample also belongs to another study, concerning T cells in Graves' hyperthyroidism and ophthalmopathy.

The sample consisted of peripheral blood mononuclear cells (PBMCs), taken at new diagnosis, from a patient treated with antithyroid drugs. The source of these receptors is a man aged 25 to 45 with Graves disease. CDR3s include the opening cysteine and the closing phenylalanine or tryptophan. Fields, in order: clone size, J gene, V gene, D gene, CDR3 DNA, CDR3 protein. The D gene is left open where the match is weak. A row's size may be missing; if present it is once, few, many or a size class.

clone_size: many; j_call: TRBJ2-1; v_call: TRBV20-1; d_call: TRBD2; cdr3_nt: TGCAGTGCTAGAGATTGGAGCGGGGACTTCAATGAGCAGTTCTTC; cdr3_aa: CSARDWSGDFNEQFF
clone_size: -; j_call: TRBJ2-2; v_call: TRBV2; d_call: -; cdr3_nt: TGTGCCAGCAGTGACGTACAGGGCACCGGGGAGCTGTTTTTT; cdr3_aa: CASSDVQGTGELFF
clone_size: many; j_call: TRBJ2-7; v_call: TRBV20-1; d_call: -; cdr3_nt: TGCAGTGCTTCTCCTCCATCGAGGGAGCAGTACTTC; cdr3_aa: CSASPPSREQYF
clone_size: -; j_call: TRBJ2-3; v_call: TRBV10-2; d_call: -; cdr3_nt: TGCGCCAGCAGTGGGGGCCTCGGGGATACGCAGTATTTT; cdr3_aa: CASSGGLGDTQYF
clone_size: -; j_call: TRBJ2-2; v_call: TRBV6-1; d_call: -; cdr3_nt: TGTGCCAGCAAGCTGGACCTCACCGGGGAGCTGTTTTTT; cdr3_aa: CASKLDLTGELFF
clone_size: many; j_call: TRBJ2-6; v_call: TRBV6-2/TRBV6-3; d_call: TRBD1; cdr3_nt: TGTGCCAGCAGTTCCGACTCCGGGACAGGGAGTTCTGGGGCCAACGTCCTGACTTTC; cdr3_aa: CASSSDSGTGSSGANVLTF
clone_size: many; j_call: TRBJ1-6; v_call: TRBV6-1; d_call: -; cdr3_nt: TGTGCCAGCAGAAATTCCCTCCAGAGCTCCTATAATTCACCCCTCCACTTT; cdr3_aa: CASRNSLQSSYNSPLHF
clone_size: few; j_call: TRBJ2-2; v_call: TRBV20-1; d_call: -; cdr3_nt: TGCAGTGCTAGAGATGCTAGCGCCCACGCGAACACCGGGGAGCTGTTTTTT; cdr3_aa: CSARDASAHANTGELFF
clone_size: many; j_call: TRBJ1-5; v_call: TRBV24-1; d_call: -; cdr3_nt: TGTGCCACCAGTGATGGGGGCTCAAGTCAGCCCCAGCATTTT; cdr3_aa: CATSDGGSSQPQHF
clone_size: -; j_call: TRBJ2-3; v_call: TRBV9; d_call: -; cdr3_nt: TGTGCCAGCAGCGTAGCTATAACAGATACGCAGTATTTT; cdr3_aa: CASSVAITDTQYF
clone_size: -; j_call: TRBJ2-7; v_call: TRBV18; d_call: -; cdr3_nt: TGTGCCAGCTCACCGGGGTACGACCGCGAGCAGTACTTC; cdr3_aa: CASSPGYDREQYF
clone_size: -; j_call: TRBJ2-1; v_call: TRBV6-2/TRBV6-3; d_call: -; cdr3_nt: TGTGCCAGCAGTGAAGTGGAGCGGGTCAATGAGCAGTTCTTC; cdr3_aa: CASSEVERVNEQFF
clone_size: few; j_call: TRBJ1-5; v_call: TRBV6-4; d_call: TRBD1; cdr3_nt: TGTGCCAGCAGTGAAAACAGGGGACAGCCCCAGCATTTT; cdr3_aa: CASSENRGQPQHF
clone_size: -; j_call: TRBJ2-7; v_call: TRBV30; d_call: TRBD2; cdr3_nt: TGTGCCTGGAGTTGGACTAGCGACTCCTACGAGCAGTACTTC; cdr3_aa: CAWSWTSDSYEQYF
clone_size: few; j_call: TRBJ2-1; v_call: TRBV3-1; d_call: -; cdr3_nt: TGTGCCAGCAGCCATGAGTTGAACAATGAGCAGTTCTTC; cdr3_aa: CASSHELNNEQFF
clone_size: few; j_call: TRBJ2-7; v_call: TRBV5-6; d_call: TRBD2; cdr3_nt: TGTGCCAGCAGCTTGGGACTAGCGGGACTCCCAGAGCAGTACTTC; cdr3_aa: CASSLGLAGLPEQYF
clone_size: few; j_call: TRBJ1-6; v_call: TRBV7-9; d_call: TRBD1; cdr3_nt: TGTGCCAGCAGCTCGACCGGGACAGGGAATAATTCACCCCTCCACTTT; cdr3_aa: CASSSTGTGNNSPLHF
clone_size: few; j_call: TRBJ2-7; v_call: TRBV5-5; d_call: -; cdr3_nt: TGTGCCAGCACTACGGGACGGCAAACCTACGAGCAGTACTTC; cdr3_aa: CASTTGRQTYEQYF
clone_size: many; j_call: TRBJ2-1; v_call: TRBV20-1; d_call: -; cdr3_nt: TGCAGTGGATGGGGGCATTCCTACAATGAGCAGTTCTTC; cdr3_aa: CSGWGHSYNEQFF
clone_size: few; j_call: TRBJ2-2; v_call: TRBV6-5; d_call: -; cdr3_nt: TGTGCCAGCAGTTACTCGATTTCACAGCGAAGCGGGGAGCTGTTTTTT; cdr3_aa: CASSYSISQRSGELFF
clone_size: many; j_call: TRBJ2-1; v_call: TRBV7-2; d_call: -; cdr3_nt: TGTGCCAGCAGCGTAACCGGGACAGCTCTAGCGGACAATGAGCAGTTCTTC; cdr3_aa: CASSVTGTALADNEQFF
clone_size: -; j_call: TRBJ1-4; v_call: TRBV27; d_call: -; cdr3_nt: TGTGCCAGCAGTCCAGAGGCAGGGTCTGAAAAACTGTTTTTT; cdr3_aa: CASSPEAGSEKLFF
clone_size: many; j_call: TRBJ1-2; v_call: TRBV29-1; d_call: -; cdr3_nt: TGCAGCGTCCAAGGGCCTATCAACTATGGCTACACCTTC; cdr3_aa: CSVQGPINYGYTF
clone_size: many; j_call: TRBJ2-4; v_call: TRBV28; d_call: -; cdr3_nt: TGTGCCAGCGGGCGATCGGGTCTAGCCAAAAACATTCAGTACTTC; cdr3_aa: CASGRSGLAKNIQYF